This passage covers 19 T cell receptor beta chains from one sample sequenced in a study of T-cell memory formation after mild COVID-19. TCRdb called the 5' RACE reads again in MiXCR, with one record for every CDR3 protein. The data show 360,000 or so distinct CDR3 sequences, approximately 27% seen once. Sequences were obtained from PBMCs or a T cell subset sorted from them (not recorded which). The receptors here all came from an adult woman who had mild COVID-19 (a few samples of this study predate the infection). Cell type and time point are not known.

This clonotype was detected a few times. V usage is TRBV7-8 and J usage is TRBJ2-7; possibly TRBD1 for D (5 bases). The CDR3 is 14 residues long. The V end was cut by 3 bases, the J end by 1 base, with 10 bases between. CDR1 and CDR2 (germline): SGHVS, FQNEAQ. CDR3 sequence (DNA): TGTGCCAGCAGCTTTGCTGACAGTTCCTACGAGCAGTACTTC. Amino acids: CASSFADSSYEQYF. Drawing the rest from reference TRBV7-8 and TRBJ2-7, the complete variable domain is GAGVSQSPRYKVAKRGQDVALRCDPISGHVSLFWYQQALGQGPEFLTYFQNEAQLDKSGLPSDRFFAERPEGSVSTLKIQRTQQEDSAVYLCASSFADSSYEQYFGPGTRLTVT.

V is TRBV6-1 and J is TRBJ1-4, with 8 bases aligning to TRBD1. CDR1 and CDR2 from the germline V gene are MNHNS and SASEGT. The CDR3 runs 12 residues. The junction had 3 bases not matched to a gene; V was cut back by 7 bases and J by 8 bases. The CDR3 bases are TGTGCCAGCAACACAGGGGGGGAAAAACTGTTTTTT. Amino acids: CASNTGGEKLFF.

This clonotype was recorded a few times. The CDR3 coding sequence is TGTGCCAGCACCGCCCGGGCCTACGAGCAGTACTTC. The encoded protein is CASTARAYEQYF. The chain couples TRBV7-9 to TRBJ2-7; D unclear. CDR3 length: 12 residues. V gave up 7 bases and J gave up 2 bases, with 9 bases separating them. Germline V gene data show CDR1 as SEHNR and CDR2 as FQNEAQ (reference sequence). The variable domain in full, with the rest retrieved from reference TRBV7-9 and TRBJ2-7, is DTGVSQNPRHKITKRGQNVTFRCDPISEHNRLYWYRQTLGQGPEFLTYFQNEAQLEKSRLLSDRFSAERPKGSFSTLEIQRTEQGDSAMYLCASTARAYEQYFGPGTRLTVT.

This clonotype turned up a few times. The rearrangement uses TRBV18 and TRBJ2-2; 8 bases fit TRBD1. The germline gives CDR1 KGHSH, CDR2 LQKENI. The CDR3 is 15 amino acids. Trimming cost V 3 bases and J 4 bases; bases outside gene matches: 4. The CDR3 DNA reads TGTGCCAGCTCACCTCGGACAGGGTTCACCGGGGAGCTGTTTTTT. The encoded protein is CASSPRTGFTGELFF.

Only a few counts were recorded for this clonotype. J is TRBJ2-7 and V is TRBV19; 9 nucleotides agree with TRBD2. Germline CDR1 and CDR2: LNHDA and SQIVND (reference sequence). The CDR3 totals 14 residues. Unmatched junction bases numbered 5, after V lost 2 bases and J lost 6 bases. In DNA, the CDR3 is TGTGCCAGTAGTATAAATAGCGGGAGTCGCGAGCAGTACTTC. This translates into CASSINSGSREQYF. The variable domain in full, with the rest retrieved from reference TRBV19 and TRBJ2-7, is DGGITQSPKYLFRKEGQNVTLSCEQNLNHDAMYWYRQDPGQGLRLIYYSQIVNDFQKGDIAEGYSVSREKKESFPLTVTSAQKNPTAFYLCASSINSGSREQYFGPGTRLTVT.

The chain uses TRBV7-7 and TRBJ2-3, with no clear D. V gave up 1 base and J gave up 0 bases, with 8 bases separating them. This CDR3 contains 15 residues. Germline V gene sequence: CDR1 SSHAT, CDR2 FNYEAQ (reference sequence). The CDR3: CASSLGARSTDTQYF. The DNA for the CDR3 is TGTGCCAGCAGCTTAGGGGCCCGTAGCACAGATACGCAGTATTTT.

The chain combines TRBV12-3 or TRBV12-4 with TRBJ2-7; 7 bases match TRBD2. Trimming cost V 6 bases and J 5 bases; bases outside gene matches: 10. The CDR3 covers 14 residues. The CDR3 here is CASSNRLAANEQYF. The CDR3 DNA sequence: TGTGCCAGCAGCAACCGACTAGCAGCAAACGAGCAGTACTTC.

CDR3 sequence (DNA): TGTGCCAGCAGCTACGACGGACAGGGGGCGGGCTATGGCTACACCTTC. Encoded protein: CASSYDGQGAGYGYTF. This chain connects TRBV7-2 to TRBJ1-2; 11 nucleotides line up with TRBD1. The germline V gene has CDR1 SGHTA and CDR2 FQGNSA. V lost 4 bases, J lost 4 bases, and 8 bases stayed unmatched. The CDR3 spans 16 residues.

This clonotype was counted a few times. This chain connects TRBV12-3 or TRBV12-4 to TRBJ1-1, with 8 bases fitting TRBD1. V lost 4 bases to trimming and J lost 8 bases; unmatched junction nucleotides: 12. The CDR3 sequence is 15 residues long. The CDR3 sequence: CASSSMTGVEQEAFF. CDR3 in DNA: TGTGCCAGCAGTTCTATGACAGGGGTGGAACAGGAAGCTTTCTTT.

The V call is TRBV5-1, the J call TRBJ2-7; D may match TRBD1 or TRBD2 (6 bases each). Germline V gives CDR1 SGHRS, CDR2 YFSETQ. The CDR3 covers 15 residues. Trimming cost V 7 bases and J 2 bases, with 19 bases left between them. In DNA, the CDR3 is TGCGCCAGCCATGTCGGGGGTCAGGGGCCCTACGAGCAGTACTTC. Translated, it gives CASHVGGQGPYEQYF.

V usage is TRBV7-9 and J usage is TRBJ2-1; D might be TRBD1 or TRBD2, each matching 5 bases. Germline loops: CDR1 SEHNR, CDR2 FQNEAQ (reference sequence). Trimming took off 5 bases at V and 0 bases at J, with 8 bases between the two ends. The CDR3 length is 14 residues. CDR3 DNA sequence: TGTGCCAGCAGCAGGGGACCCTCCTACAATGAGCAGTTCTTC. The encoded protein is CASSRGPSYNEQFF.

A few counts support this clonotype. The rearrangement uses TRBV6-2 or TRBV6-3 and TRBJ2-7, with 12 bases identical to TRBD2. Germline loops: CDR1 MNHEY, CDR2 SVGEGT. The junction had 4 bases not matched to a gene; V was cut back by 7 bases and J by 0 bases. CDR3 length: 15 residues. CDR3 residues: CASTRTSGVSYEQYF. The CDR3 nucleotides read TGTGCCAGCACCCGGACTAGCGGGGTCTCCTACGAGCAGTACTTC.

The CDR3 bases are TGCGCCAGCAGCGTGACCAGCTTCCTAGATACGCAGTATTTT. Translating it yields CASSVTSFLDTQYF. This chain joins TRBV5-1 and TRBJ2-3; D is unclear. Germline CDR1 is SGHRS and CDR2 is YFSETQ. The length of the CDR3 is 14 residues. Trimming left V 4 bases short and J 5 bases short, with 14 bases between.

This clonotype was found a few times. The J gene is TRBJ2-7, the V gene TRBV5-1; TRBD1 or TRBD2 may be the D gene (6 bases each). The V gene's germline CDR1 is SGHRS and CDR2 YFSETQ. The V gene lost 4 bases and the J gene lost 4 bases, with 15 bases spanning the gap. CDR3 length equals 14 residues. DNA of the CDR3: TGCGCCAGCAGCCATCCCGGAGGGGGATACGAGCAGTACTTC. Amino acid sequence: CASSHPGGGYEQYF.

The V and J genes are TRBV3-1 and TRBJ1-6; D uncertain. CDR1 is LGHDT and CDR2 is YNNKEL in the germline V gene (reference sequence). The CDR3 runs 14 residues. The V end lost 1 base, the J end lost 7 bases, and 8 bases lay between the germline ends. CDR3 nucleotides: TGTGCCAGCAGCCAAGGACCCTTCAATTCACCCCTCCACTTT. Its translation: CASSQGPFNSPLHF.

This clonotype has only a few counts. The chain uses TRBV5-1 and TRBJ2-5; a possible D gene is TRBD1 (6 bases). This CDR3 region has 14 residues. Germline V gives CDR1 SGHRS, CDR2 YFSETQ. The V end lost 2 bases, the J end lost 2 bases, and 10 bases lay between the germline ends. CDR3 sequence reads: CASSFQGLQETQYF. The CDR3 coding sequence is TGCGCCAGCAGCTTTCAGGGGTTGCAAGAGACCCAGTACTTC. Drawing the rest from reference TRBV5-1 and TRBJ2-5, the complete variable domain is KAGVTQTPRYLIKTRGQQVTLSCSPISGHRSVSWYQQTPGQGLQFLFEYFSETQRNKGNFPGRFSGRQFSNSRSEMNVSTLELGDSALYLCASSFQGLQETQYFGPGTRLLVL.

V usage is TRBV11-2 and J usage is TRBJ2-3; 8 bases line up with TRBD2. V shed 2 bases and J 6 bases; nucleotides not matched to a gene: 25. Germline CDR1 reads SGHAT; CDR2 reads FQNNGV. The CDR3 has 21 amino acids. The CDR3 here is CASSLNSNALGGGPVSDTQYF. In nucleotides, the CDR3 is TGTGCCAGCAGCTTAAACTCTAACGCTCTGGGCGGGGGGCCCGTATCCGATACGCAGTATTTT.

CDR3 DNA: TGTGCCAGCAGTTTTTCTCAGTCCTACAATGAGCAGTTCTTC. Protein sequence: CASSFSQSYNEQFF. V gene TRBV12-3 or TRBV12-4 combines with J gene TRBJ2-1; D gene uncertain. The CDR3 has 14 amino acids. Trimming cost V 3 bases and J 1 base, with 7 bases left between them.

CDR3 residues: CASSVGLVSTDTQYF. As DNA, the CDR3 is TGTGCCAGCAGCGTAGGACTAGTCAGCACAGATACGCAGTATTTT. The chain carries TRBV9 and TRBJ2-3; perhaps TRBD2 as D (6 bases). Trimming removed 0 bases at V and 0 bases at J, with 8 bases between. Per the germline V gene, CDR1 is SGDLS and CDR2 is YYNGEE. The CDR3 contains 15 residues.